Below are 28 T cell receptor beta chains sequenced from a single sample in a study of stem cell transplantation in POMP-related autoinflammatory disease. Using immunoSEQ multiplex PCR, the repertoire was profiled, and TCRdb retains in-frame clones only, with some absent. This table has over 30,000 clones, about 90% appearing once. Sequencing used CD4+ T cells from PBMCs, obtained before stem cell transplantation. The source of these receptors is a human donor with POMP-related autoinflammation and immune dysregulation (PRAID).

The genes are TRBV6-5 and TRBJ1-6, with D possibly TRBD1 on 5 matching bases. Trimming left V 4 bases short and J 9 bases short, with 19 bases between. CDR1 is MNHEY, CDR2 SVGAGI, per germline. This CDR3 comprises 16 residues. The CDR3 DNA reads TGTGCCAGCAGTTTGGGTACCAGGGCCTGGAGTTCACCCCTCCACTTT. Residues: CASSLGTRAWSSPLHF.

The chain combines TRBV4-1 with TRBJ2-4; 13 bases are a match to TRBD2. This CDR3 is built from 22 residues. From germline, CDR1 is MGHRA and CDR2 YSYEKL. After removal of 1 base from V and 1 base from J, the junction contained 16 bases not matched to a gene. The CDR3 loop is CASSQGGLGLAGRGQAKNIQYF. CDR3 coding DNA: TGCGCCAGCAGCCAAGGGGGACTGGGACTAGCGGGAAGGGGACAGGCCAAAAACATTCAGTACTTC.

This clone was recorded once. This rearrangement joins TRBV10-1 to TRBJ1-1, with TRBD1 matching over 7 bases. The CDR3 spans 13 residues. Germline trimming cut 2 bases from V and 4 bases from J; bases unmatched to any gene: 1. The germline gives CDR1 WNHNN, CDR2 SYGVQD (reference sequence). The CDR3 bases are TGCGCCAGCAGTGAGACAGGGGCCACTGAAGCTTTCTTT. Its translation is CASSETGATEAFF.

The chain couples TRBV6-1 to TRBJ2-1; D is unclear. The CDR3 is 13 residues long. Germline V gene sequence: CDR1 MNHNS, CDR2 SASEGT. Trimming stripped 0 bases from V and 7 bases from J, with 7 bases between. The CDR3 spells CASSEAFVNEQFF. Written as DNA, the CDR3 is TGTGCCAGCAGTGAAGCGTTTGTGAATGAGCAGTTCTTC.

The rearrangement uses TRBV5-4 and TRBJ1-2; D ambiguous. Trimming shortened V by 4 bases and J by 4 bases, and 14 bases separated the two germline ends. This CDR3 comprises 14 residues. CDR1 SGHNT and CDR2 YYREEE come from the germline V gene (reference sequence). CDR3 protein: CASSIGLLVYGYTF. CDR3 bases: TGTGCCAGCAGCATCGGGTTATTGGTCTATGGCTACACCTTC.

The rearrangement joins TRBV5-1 to TRBJ2-7, with a possible D match to TRBD1 (6 bases). With 4 bases removed from V and 5 bases from J, the gap between germline ends came to 16 bases. Germline loops: CDR1 SGHRS, CDR2 YFSETQ. The CDR3 spans 14 residues. CDR3 coding DNA: TGCGCCAGCAGCCCGATACAGGGCACCAACGAGCAGTACTTC. Protein: CASSPIQGTNEQYF.

The rearrangement uses TRBV6-6 and TRBJ2-5, with no clear D. The germline V and J ends were trimmed by 1 base and 7 bases, with 10 bases remaining between them. CDR1 is MNHNY, CDR2 SVGAGI, per germline (reference sequence). The CDR3 extends over 13 amino acids. CDR3 residues: CASSYLYWGTQYF. DNA for the CDR3: TGTGCCAGCAGTTACTTATACTGGGGGACCCAGTACTTC.

This rearrangement joins TRBV5-1 to TRBJ2-5, with TRBD1 matching 8 bases. V lost 0 bases and J lost 5; bases outside the gene matches: 6. CDR1 SGHRS and CDR2 YFSETQ come from the germline V gene. There are 15 residues in the CDR3. The CDR3 here is CASSLGGQGRETQYF. The CDR3 DNA reads TGCGCCAGCAGCTTGGGAGGACAGGGAAGGGAGACCCAGTACTTC.

The chain carries TRBV2 and TRBJ1-1; 8 bases are a match to TRBD1. The CDR3 is 16 amino acids. The V segment lost 4 bases and the J segment 1 base; nucleotides outside the gene matches: 8. Per germline, CDR1 SNHLY and CDR2 FYNNEI. The CDR3 bases are TGTGCCAGCAGTGGAGACAGGGGAATCGAGAACACTGAAGCTTTCTTT. It yields the protein CASSGDRGIENTEAFF.

This chain joins TRBV4-1 and TRBJ2-3, with TRBD1 as a possible D gene (5 bases). CDR3 length equals 14 residues. Germline values: CDR1 MGHRA, CDR2 YSYEKL. Trimming left V 0 bases short and J 7 bases short, with 11 bases between. The CDR3 here is CASSQDNQGYTQYF. The DNA of the CDR3 is TGCGCCAGCAGCCAAGATAATCAGGGATATACGCAGTATTTT.

This chain connects TRBV4-2 to TRBJ1-2; D might be TRBD1 (6 bases). Germline V gene data show CDR1 as LGHNA and CDR2 as YNFKEQ. This CDR3 spans 15 amino acids. V was clipped by 0 bases and J by 4 bases, with 12 bases between them. Here the CDR3 DNA reads TGTGCCAGCAGCCAAGATCCCGGACAGTTCTATGGCTACACCTTC. It specifies CASSQDPGQFYGYTF.

The rearrangement links TRBV5-1 to TRBJ2-1, with 8 bases fitting TRBD2. Trimming removed 4 bases from V and 5 bases from J; junction bases left unmatched: 11. The CDR3 length is 16 residues. Germline lookup yields CDR1 SGHRS and CDR2 YFSETQ. The CDR3 sequence is CASSPPRTSSHNEQFF. CDR3 DNA sequence: TGCGCCAGCAGCCCCCCCCGGACTAGCTCGCACAATGAGCAGTTCTTC. The full variable domain, its missing parts supplied by reference TRBV5-1 and TRBJ2-1, is KAGVTQTPRYLIKTRGQQVTLSCSPISGHRSVSWYQQTPGQGLQFLFEYFSETQRNKGNFPGRFSGRQFSNSRSEMNVSTLELGDSALYLCASSPPRTSSHNEQFFGPGTRLTVL.

This sequence joins TRBV7-9 and TRBJ1-2; D perhaps matches TRBD1 (5 bases). Looked up from germline, CDR1 is SEHNR and CDR2 is FQNEAQ (reference sequence). V was trimmed by 2 bases and J by 4 bases, leaving 20 bases between them. The CDR3 has 17 residues. The CDR3 here is CASSLLGQGLLSYGYTF. CDR3 nucleotides: TGTGCCAGCAGCTTATTGGGGCAGGGCCTCCTCTCCTATGGCTACACCTTC.

V and J are TRBV5-1 and TRBJ2-7; D is perhaps TRBD1 or TRBD2 (5 bases each). The V end was cut by 2 bases, the J end by 3 bases, with 18 bases between. The CDR3 has 16 residues. Germline loops: CDR1 SGHRS, CDR2 YFSETQ. CDR3 in DNA: TGCGCCAGCAGCTTTGCCCCGGGGCAGGACAACTACGAGCAGTACTTC. Encoded protein: CASSFAPGQDNYEQYF.

The chain couples TRBV6-1 to TRBJ2-7, with 12 bases lining up with TRBD2. V was pared by 3 bases and J by 3 bases, with 3 bases of the junction left unmatched. Looked up from germline, CDR1 is MNHNS and CDR2 is SASEGT. The CDR3 has 15 amino acids. This CDR3 reads CASSDLGLAGYEQYF. CDR3 DNA: TGTGCCAGCAGTGATCTGGGACTAGCGGGCTACGAGCAGTACTTC.

V is TRBV7-3 and J is TRBJ2-1, with D perhaps given as TRBD1 or TRBD2 (6 bases each). The V and J ends lost 1 base and 0 bases respectively, with 10 bases between them. Germline CDR1 SGHTA, CDR2 FQGTGA. The CDR3 runs 16 residues. The CDR3 DNA sequence: TGTGCCAGCAGCTTAAGGGGGGCCAGCTCCTACAATGAGCAGTTCTTC. It encodes CASSLRGASSYNEQFF.

This chain uses TRBV6-1 with TRBJ1-1; the D gene is possibly TRBD1 (6 bases). Germline values: CDR1 MNHNS, CDR2 SASEGT. Trimming stripped 5 bases from V and 1 base from J, with 14 bases between. This CDR3 has 15 residues. The CDR3 region is CASSPIQGRNTEAFF. The CDR3 bases are TGTGCCAGCAGTCCTATTCAGGGGAGGAACACTGAAGCTTTCTTT.

This clone was counted once. The CDR3 spells CAINDRGETQYF. The CDR3 DNA sequence: TGTGCCATCAACGACAGGGGAGAGACCCAGTACTTC. This chain uses TRBV10-3 with TRBJ2-5, with 8 bases lining up with TRBD1. Trimming at V came to 7 bases and at J to 4 bases, leaving 2 bases not matched to a gene. Germline V lookup: CDR1 ENHRY, CDR2 SYGVKD. CDR3 length: 12 amino acids.

V gene TRBV5-1 combines with J gene TRBJ1-3, with no clear D. CDR1 is SGHRS, CDR2 YFSETQ, per germline. The CDR3 sequence is 14 residues long. The V end lost 5 bases, the J end lost 4 bases, and 13 bases lay between the germline ends. The CDR3 nucleotides are TGCGCCAGCAGATTAACACCCTGGGGAAACACCATATATTTT. This sequence encodes CASRLTPWGNTIYF. The whole variable domain, filled in from reference TRBV5-1 and TRBJ1-3, reads KAGVTQTPRYLIKTRGQQVTLSCSPISGHRSVSWYQQTPGQGLQFLFEYFSETQRNKGNFPGRFSGRQFSNSRSEMNVSTLELGDSALYLCASRLTPWGNTIYFGEGSWLTVV.

This chain links TRBV5-1 with TRBJ2-7, with 9 bases identical to TRBD1. This CDR3 has 13 residues. Germline-derived CDR1 and CDR2 are SGHRS and YFSETQ. J gave up 6 bases and V 5 bases, and 6 bases lay outside the gene matches. CDR3 residues: CASRAQGAGEQYF. The CDR3 region has the DNA TGCGCCAGCAGGGCACAGGGGGCGGGCGAGCAGTACTTC.

The chain employs TRBV5-1 and TRBJ1-1; D may be TRBD1 (5 bases). There are 14 residues in the CDR3. V dropped 2 bases and J dropped 5 bases, with 13 bases sitting between them. CDR1 and CDR2 (germline): SGHRS, YFSETQ. The DNA for the CDR3 is TGCGCCAGCAGCTTCACAGACGGGGGAACTGAAGCTTTCTTT. Translated, it gives CASSFTDGGTEAFF. The variable domain in full, with the rest retrieved from reference TRBV5-1 and TRBJ1-1, is KAGVTQTPRYLIKTRGQQVTLSCSPISGHRSVSWYQQTPGQGLQFLFEYFSETQRNKGNFPGRFSGRQFSNSRSEMNVSTLELGDSALYLCASSFTDGGTEAFFGQGTRLTVV.

V is TRBV2 and J is TRBJ2-5; D tentatively reads TRBD1 or TRBD2 (5 bases each). CDR3 length equals 16 residues. Germline assignment: CDR1 SNHLY and CDR2 FYNNEI. V gave up 4 bases and J gave up 5 bases, with 20 bases separating them. The CDR3 DNA reads TGTGCCAGCAGTGGGAGGTCGAGTGGGGGAGAGGAGACCCAGTACTTC. Translation: CASSGRSSGGEETQYF.

The chain carries TRBV6-1 and TRBJ2-7, with 11 bases lining up with TRBD1. The CDR3 has 14 residues. After removal of 7 bases from V and 2 bases from J, the junction contained 4 bases not matched to a gene. Germline V gene data show CDR1 as MNHNS and CDR2 as SASEGT. The CDR3 bases are TGTGCCAGCAACCGGGACAGGGGGACCTACGAGCAGTACTTC. Translated, it gives CASNRDRGTYEQYF.

The chain couples TRBV7-6 to TRBJ2-2, with 11 bases fitting TRBD2. Losses at the gene ends were 1 base for V and 2 bases for J; bases not matched to a gene: 9. This CDR3 is built from 19 residues. The germline CDR1 and CDR2 sequences are SGHVS and FNYEAQ. CDR3 in DNA: TGTGCCAGCAGCTTAGTTCTGGGTAGCGGGAGGGCCAACACCGGGGAGCTGTTTTTT. It translates to CASSLVLGSGRANTGELFF.

This chain connects TRBV28 to TRBJ1-2; TRBD1 is a possible D gene (5 bases). CDR3 length equals 14 residues. Germline CDR1 is MDHEN and CDR2 is SYDVKM. V lost 1 base, J lost 2 bases, and 8 bases lay in between. CDR3 in amino acids: CASSLFGGNYGYTF. CDR3 in DNA: TGTGCCAGCAGTTTATTTGGGGGAAACTATGGCTACACCTTC.

The chain carries TRBV2 and TRBJ2-7, with 8 bases fitting TRBD1. CDR3 size: 14 residues. Germline assignment: CDR1 SNHLY and CDR2 FYNNEI. Germline trimming cut 5 bases from V and 3 bases from J; bases unmatched to any gene: 6. CDR3 coding DNA: TGTGCCAGCAGTAAGGGACAGGACTACTACGAGCAGTACTTC. It is translated as CASSKGQDYYEQYF.

The chain recombines TRBV27 with TRBJ1-4; possibly TRBD1 for D (6 bases). The CDR3 loop spans 17 amino acids. Germline lookup yields CDR1 MNHEY and CDR2 SMNVEV (reference sequence). With 0 bases removed from V and 0 bases from J, the gap between germline ends came to 11 bases. As DNA, the CDR3 is TGTGCCAGCAGTTTATCCGGACAGTACGCAACTAATGAAAAACTGTTTTTT. Residues: CASSLSGQYATNEKLFF. The entire variable domain, with the rest obtained from reference TRBV27 and TRBJ1-4, is as follows: EAQVTQNPRYLITVTGKKLTVTCSQNMNHEYMSWYRQDPGLGLRQIYYSMNVEVTDKGDVPEGYKVSRKEKRNFPLILESPSPNQTSLYFCASSLSGQYATNEKLFFGSGTQLSVL.

The chain carries TRBV27 and TRBJ2-7; D ambiguous. CDR1 and CDR2 from the germline V gene are MNHEY and SMNVEV (reference sequence). The CDR3 runs to 15 residues. With 5 bases removed from V and 2 bases from J, the gap between germline ends came to 16 bases. CDR3 coding DNA: TGTGCCAGCAGTCCGCTTTTACCTTTTACCTACGAGCAGTACTTC. Translation: CASSPLLPFTYEQYF.